The 14 T cell receptor beta chains in this list originate from one sample, sequenced in a study of cytomegalovirus exposure and HLA in healthy donors. The study ran its PCR with 60 Vbeta and 13 Jbeta primers. The protocol was immunoSEQ multiplex PCR, while the TCRdb copy is restricted to in-frame clones and leaves out a portion. The sample gives some 180,000 clones, around 80% of which show up once; about 1.4% is in the top ten. The material sequenced was PBMCs. The receptors were sampled from a girl under 18 in good health and CMV-seropositive.

As DNA, the CDR3 is TGCGCCAGCTCCCGTGGCGGGAGCCCTGGGAATGAGCAGTTCTTC. Translating it yields CASSRGGSPGNEQFF. V and J are TRBV10-1 and TRBJ2-1; TRBD2 agrees at 7 bases. CDR1 WNHNN and CDR2 SYGVQD come from the germline V gene (reference sequence). Trimming removed 8 bases from V and 7 bases from J; junction bases left unmatched: 14. The CDR3 is 15 amino acids.

V gene TRBV5-6 combines with J gene TRBJ2-7, with 10 bases aligning to TRBD2. The CDR3 has 14 residues. Germline V gene data show CDR1 as SGHDT and CDR2 as YYEEEE. V was clipped by 6 bases and J by 2 bases; unmatched bases: 5. As DNA, the CDR3 is TGTGCCAGCAACGTAGCGGGAGGACCCTACGAGCAGTACTTC. Protein product: CASNVAGGPYEQYF.

The chain combines TRBV7-3 with TRBJ1-1; D gene unclear. The V gene lost 5 bases and the J gene lost 3 bases, with 19 bases spanning the gap. Germline V lookup: CDR1 SGHTA, CDR2 FQGTGA. CDR3 size: 16 residues. The CDR3 loop is CASSPKFRVSYTEAFF. The DNA of the CDR3 is TGTGCCAGCAGCCCGAAATTCCGGGTCTCATACACTGAAGCTTTCTTT.

This clone has just a few counts. The chain is built from TRBV28 and TRBJ1-2; possibly TRBD1 for D (6 bases). Germline V gene sequence: CDR1 MDHEN, CDR2 SYDVKM. CDR3 length equals 11 residues. V dropped 10 bases and J dropped 2 bases, with 8 bases sitting between them. The CDR3: CATQGNYGYTF. The CDR3 coding sequence is TGTGCCACCCAGGGGAACTATGGCTACACCTTC.

The CDR3 spells CASSLIGGRQYTDTQYF. CDR3 nucleotide sequence: TGTGCCAGCAGCTTGATTGGGGGGAGACAGTACACAGATACGCAGTATTTT. This sequence joins TRBV5-6 and TRBJ2-3; the D gene is possibly TRBD2 (6 bases). With 1 base removed from V and 2 bases from J, the gap between germline ends came to 17 bases. CDR1 is SGHDT, CDR2 YYEEEE, per germline. The CDR3 runs to 17 residues.

A note on this clone: Other nucleotide sequences from this sample produce the same CDR3. This chain connects TRBV5-6 to TRBJ2-1; D is perhaps TRBD2 (7 bases). This CDR3 has 14 residues. CDR1 and CDR2 from the germline V gene are SGHDT and YYEEEE. The germline V and J ends were trimmed by 2 bases and 4 bases, with 10 bases remaining between them. The CDR3, as DNA: TGTGCCAGCAGCTTAGGGGGGGGATACAATGAGCAGTTCTTC. Translated: CASSLGGGYNEQFF.

The V call is TRBV4-1, the J call TRBJ1-2; TRBD1 matches at 8 bases. CDR3 length: 18 amino acids. Germline values: CDR1 MGHRA, CDR2 YSYEKL. V shed 1 base, J shed 4 bases, and the junction held 14 bases outside the gene matches. CDR3 DNA: TGCGCCAGCAGCCAAGTACAGAGCCGCAAGGACAGGGCCTATGGCTACACCTTC. Translation gives CASSQVQSRKDRAYGYTF.

The rearrangement uses TRBV30 and TRBJ2-1, with D maybe TRBD1 (5 bases). V was pared by 0 bases and J by 1 base, with 10 bases between. In germline, CDR1 is GTSNPN, CDR2 SVGIG (reference sequence). The CDR3 runs 15 residues. The CDR3 DNA sequence: TGTGCCTGGAGTGTAAGGGGCGCGTCCTACAATGAGCAGTTCTTC. It is translated as CAWSVRGASYNEQFF. Full variable domain (remainder filled in from reference TRBV30 and TRBJ2-1): SQTIHQWPATLVQPVGSPLSLECTVEGTSNPNLYWYRQAAGRGLQLLFYSVGIGQISSEVPQNLSASRPQDRQFILSSKKLLLSDSGFYLCAWSVRGASYNEQFFGPGTRLTVL.

The rearrangement links TRBV2 to TRBJ1-5, with D possibly matching TRBD1 (5 bases). Trimming shortened V by 1 base and J by 6 bases, and 10 bases separated the two germline ends. The CDR3 sequence is 14 residues long. CDR1 and CDR2 (germline): SNHLY, FYNNEI. The CDR3: CASSEGRGLQPQHF. The DNA of the CDR3 is TGTGCCAGCAGTGAAGGTAGGGGCCTTCAGCCCCAGCATTTT.

The chain uses TRBV27 and TRBJ1-1, with 9 bases identical to TRBD1. The CDR3 length is 18 residues. Germline V lookup: CDR1 MNHEY, CDR2 SMNVEV (reference sequence). Losses at the gene ends were 2 bases for V and 3 bases for J; bases not matched to a gene: 13. CDR3 sequence: CASSLQRTGVFMYTEAFF. The CDR3 region has the DNA TGTGCCAGCAGTTTACAGAGGACAGGGGTCTTTATGTACACTGAAGCTTTCTTT.

This clone was seen more than once but under ten times. J is TRBJ2-7 and V is TRBV7-2; D is unresolved. In germline, CDR1 is SGHTA, CDR2 FQGNSA. V was trimmed by 4 bases and J by 2 bases, leaving 6 bases between them. The CDR3 is 12 amino acids. The CDR3 loop is CASSSIAYEQYF. CDR3 nucleotides: TGTGCCAGCAGCTCTATCGCCTACGAGCAGTACTTC.

The chain joins TRBV7-8 to TRBJ2-5, with 7 bases identical to TRBD2. The length of the CDR3 is 18 residues. Germline V gene lookup returns CDR1 SGHVS and CDR2 FQNEAQ. The V and J ends lost 8 bases and 5 bases, in that order; junction bases with no gene match: 23. CDR3 sequence: CASASPLSGTGLFETQYF. CDR3 DNA: TGTGCCAGCGCTTCCCCACTGAGCGGGACCGGTTTATTCGAGACCCAGTACTTC.

V and J are TRBV19 and TRBJ2-2; 7 nucleotides match TRBD1. The ends lost 6 bases at V and 6 bases at J; junction bases unmatched: 10. The CDR3 loop spans 15 amino acids. Germline CDR1 is LNHDA and CDR2 is SQIVND (reference sequence). The CDR3 DNA reads TGTGCCAGTAGCCTAGACAGGGCTCAGGCCGGGGAGCTGTTTTTT. It yields the protein CASSLDRAQAGELFF.

The sample holds a few counts of this clone. The chain employs TRBV5-8 and TRBJ2-7; 10 bases are a match to TRBD1. J lost 6 bases, V lost 7 bases, and 7 bases had no gene match. Germline-derived CDR1 and CDR2 are SGHTS and YDEGEE. This CDR3 is built from 13 residues. The CDR3 protein is CASGRDRGSEQYF. CDR3 nucleotides: TGTGCCAGCGGCCGGGACAGGGGCAGCGAGCAGTACTTC.